Sequencing of this T cell receptor (beta chain) was carried out in a study of beta chain features in type 1 diabetes. This CDR3 comprises 11 residues. V lost 7 bases and J lost 7, with 7 bases in between. Looked up from germline, CDR1 is SGHTA and CDR2 is FQGNSA. General study findings and limits: Although PCR might favor shorter templates, it would do so equally in patients and controls. Over-representation of high TCR-expressing cells was a possible consequence of cDNA sequencing. The VDJ junctions of type 1 diabetes patients carried fewer insertions and more deletions.

TCRB transcripts that were expressed got sequenced, as all of the isolated RNA had been reverse transcribed. TCRdb's copy holds only in-frame clones and misses some; the assay was immunoSEQ multiplex PCR. The table includes about 900,000 clones, about 17% detected once. Comment on this clone: The antigen remains unidentified.

The TCR comes from a woman aged 18-29 years in good health. Sequences were obtained from naive CD4+ T cells from blood. This chain uses TRBV7-2 with TRBJ2-2; D call uncertain. This chain's CDR3 is CASTPDGELFF. In nucleotides, the CDR3 is TGTGCCAGCACCCCGGACGGGGAGCTGTTTTTT.